This TCR beta chain was identified during a study of cytomegalovirus exposure and HLA in healthy donors. Background on the study: Counted in an early data release were 75 million to 85 million unique TCRs from HLA-typed donors.

Amplification used 60 Vbeta primers and 13 Jbeta primers. Assay: immunoSEQ multiplex PCR; the TCRdb copy retains only in-frame clones and omits some. The sample carries approximately 190,000 clones, 81% recorded once. Notes on this clone: Its cognate antigen is unknown.

Trimming shortened V by 3 bases and J by 1 base, and 12 bases separated the two germline ends. Germline lookup yields CDR1 SGHAT and CDR2 FQNNGV. CDR3 length: 15 residues. Regarding the study as a whole: Altogether, 150 to 200 TCR beta chains were recorded as cytomegalovirus-associated.

The sequence was collected from a man aged 40-55 years in good health and CMV-seropositive. This sequence joins TRBV11-2 and TRBJ2-5; tentative D call: TRBD1 (6 bases). The sample consisted of PBMCs. Here the CDR3 reads CASSFFGQLQETQYF. CDR3 nucleotides: TGTGCCAGCAGCTTTTTCGGACAGCTCCAAGAGACCCAGTACTTC.